One and the same sample provided the 21 T cell receptor beta chains below, sequenced in a study of early T cells in non-severe SARS-CoV-2 infection (dated by TCRdb to the early 2020s). Library method: 5' RACE. Sequenced on a NextSeq 500. The public sequencing data were trimmed at Q25 with fastp and processed into clonotypes with MiXCR by TCRdb, which kept only in-frame beta chains. A single entry per CDR3 protein holds the most common genes and DNA from its merged rows. The sample table records just under 65,000 distinct CDR3 sequences; around 11% of these occur just once. Together, the top ten hold under 3% of the sample. This specimen consisted of whole blood, obtained at baseline. Every receptor here comes from an adult who was a healthcare worker with PCR-confirmed SARS-CoV-2 infection or an uninfected control (not recorded which).

Ten or more counts support this clonotype. The gene calls are TRBV7-6 and TRBJ2-5, with a possible D match to TRBD2 (6 bases). This CDR3 region has 12 residues. Germline CDR1 is SGHVS and CDR2 is FNYEAQ. V gave up 5 bases and J gave up 5 bases, with 9 bases separating them. The CDR3 nucleotides read TGTGCCAGCAGCCAAGGAGGGGAGACCCAGTACTTC. Translation: CASSQGGETQYF.

The chain has TRBV7-2 and TRBJ2-3; 8 positions agree with TRBD1. Trimming took 4 bases from V and 5 from J; bases not matched to a gene: 8. The CDR3 runs 15 residues. The germline V gene has CDR1 SGHTA and CDR2 FQGNSA. CDR3 in amino acids: CASSSPTGVGDTQYF. The CDR3 DNA reads TGTGCCAGCAGCTCACCGACAGGGGTGGGAGATACGCAGTATTTT.

The chain combines TRBV5-1 with TRBJ1-2; 7 nucleotides agree with TRBD1. V was pared by 3 bases and J by 8 bases, with 7 bases of the junction left unmatched. The CDR3 is 13 amino acids. CDR1 and CDR2 from the germline V gene are SGHRS and YFSETQ. CDR3 sequence: CASSSQGTFGYTF. The CDR3 coding sequence is TGCGCCAGCAGCTCACAGGGGACCTTCGGCTACACCTTC.

The rearrangement links TRBV30 to TRBJ2-3, with D perhaps TRBD1 (5 bases). Germline lookup yields CDR1 GTSNPN and CDR2 SVGIG (reference sequence). CDR3 size: 12 residues. Trimming removed 4 bases from V and 2 bases from J, with 7 bases in between. The CDR3 here is CAWNRPTDTQYF. CDR3 DNA sequence: TGTGCCTGGAACAGGCCCACAGATACGCAGTATTTT.

This clonotype came up many times. The V and J genes are TRBV7-3 and TRBJ2-1; D may be TRBD1 (6 bases). V was shortened by 0 bases and J by 7 bases, with 10 bases between the two germline ends. The CDR3 covers 14 residues. Germline CDR1 is SGHTA and CDR2 is FQGTGA. The CDR3: CASSLTQGPNEQFF. CDR3 nucleotides: TGTGCCAGCAGCTTAACACAGGGACCGAATGAGCAGTTCTTC.

A few counts support this clonotype. This chain uses TRBV7-9 with TRBJ2-7, with 9 bases matching TRBD2. The germline CDR1 and CDR2 sequences are SEHNR and FQNEAQ (reference sequence). This CDR3 is 15 amino acids long. After removal of 5 bases from V and 4 bases from J, the junction contained 9 bases not matched to a gene. The DNA for the CDR3 is TGTGCCAGCAGCAACTCGACTAGCGGTCCTTACGAGCAGTACTTC. It specifies CASSNSTSGPYEQYF. The whole variable domain, remainder taken from reference TRBV7-9 and TRBJ2-7, is DTGVSQNPRHKITKRGQNVTFRCDPISEHNRLYWYRQTLGQGPEFLTYFQNEAQLEKSRLLSDRFSAERPKGSFSTLEIQRTEQGDSAMYLCASSNSTSGPYEQYFGPGTRLTVT.

This clonotype was counted at least ten times. V usage is TRBV7-6 and J usage is TRBJ2-1; TRBD2 agrees at 13 bases. J gave up 8 bases and V 5 bases, and 6 bases lay outside the gene matches. Germline V CDR1 and CDR2: SGHVS, FNYEAQ. This CDR3 region has 15 residues. CDR3 sequence (DNA): TGTGCCAGCAGCATCACTAGCGGGGGGGCTTATGAGCAGTTCTTC. This sequence encodes CASSITSGGAYEQFF.

This clonotype was counted between two and nine times. V is TRBV5-6 and J is TRBJ1-2, with D maybe TRBD1 (5 bases). Germline loops: CDR1 SGHDT, CDR2 YYEEEE. Trimming removed 4 bases at V and 0 bases at J, with 7 bases between. CDR3 length: 13 residues. The CDR3 here is CASSTDTNYGYTF. CDR3 nucleotide sequence: TGTGCCAGCAGCACGGACACTAACTATGGCTACACCTTC.

The chain employs TRBV27 and TRBJ1-2; 7 bases agree with TRBD1. From germline, CDR1 is MNHEY and CDR2 SMNVEV (reference sequence). This CDR3 is built from 13 residues. J was trimmed by 6 bases and V by 2 bases; bases with no gene match: 3. CDR3 sequence (DNA): TGTGCCAGCAGTTTAACAGGGGTTCATGGCTACACCTTC. Encoded protein: CASSLTGVHGYTF.

This clonotype was counted at least ten times. The chain has TRBV13 and TRBJ2-2; the match to TRBD2 covers 7 bases. CDR1 and CDR2 (germline): PRHDT, FYEKMQ (reference sequence). Unmatched junction bases numbered 7, after V lost 5 bases and J lost 1 base. The CDR3 runs to 16 residues. CDR3 in DNA: TGTGCCAGCAGCCCCCCTAGCGGTCTGAACACCGGGGAGCTGTTTTTT. It yields the protein CASSPPSGLNTGELFF.

This chain uses TRBV15 with TRBJ2-5; D possibly matches TRBD1 or TRBD2 (5 bases each). This CDR3 is built from 14 residues. Germline CDR1 is LNHNV and CDR2 is YYDKDF (reference sequence). Trimming took off 5 bases at V and 4 bases at J, with 14 bases between the two ends. In DNA form, the CDR3 reads TGTGCCACCAGCCCGGGGCGTTTCCGAGAGACCCAGTACTTC. Translation: CATSPGRFRETQYF.

Concerning this clonotype itself: Because it lacks the conserved phenylalanine or tryptophan at the end, this CDR3 is likely a read error. Here the CDR3 reads CASSRMYFGNTEAFS. CDR3 sequence (DNA): TGTGCCAGCAGCCGAATGTATTTCGGGAACACTGAAGCTTTCTCT. The chain combines TRBV7-6 with TRBJ1-1; D not resolved. Germline CDR1 SGHVS, CDR2 FNYEAQ. With 5 bases removed from V and 1 base from J, the gap between germline ends came to 14 bases. The CDR3 sequence is 15 residues long.

The chain has TRBV9 and TRBJ2-7; 10 bases map to TRBD1. The germline V gene encodes CDR1 SGDLS and CDR2 YYNGEE. The CDR3 runs to 14 residues. V lost 4 bases to trimming and J lost 2 bases; unmatched junction nucleotides: 3. The CDR3 DNA follows: TGTGCCAGCAGCTCCGGGACAGGGGCCTACGAGCAGTACTTC. Amino acids: CASSSGTGAYEQYF.

In nucleotides, the CDR3 is TGTGCCAGCAGCGGCGACAGAGCCTATGGCTACACCTTC. It encodes CASSGDRAYGYTF. V and J are TRBV9 and TRBJ1-2, with D possibly being TRBD1 (5 bases). CDR3 length: 13 residues. Trimming cost V 3 bases and J 4 bases, with 10 bases left between them. The V gene's germline CDR1 is SGDLS and CDR2 YYNGEE.

The chain recombines TRBV10-2 with TRBJ2-7; 11 nucleotides agree with TRBD2. The CDR3 sequence is 15 residues long. J lost 0 bases, V lost 5 bases, and 3 bases had no gene match. The V gene's germline CDR1 is WSHSY and CDR2 SAAADI. The CDR3: CASSIAGGVSYEQYF. CDR3 coding DNA: TGCGCCAGCAGTATAGCGGGGGGGGTCTCCTACGAGCAGTACTTC.

This clonotype was seen ten or more times. The rearrangement links TRBV28 to TRBJ2-1; 10 bases match TRBD2. The V segment lost 4 bases and the J segment 5 bases; nucleotides outside the gene matches: 11. The CDR3 has 17 amino acids. The germline V gene has CDR1 MDHEN and CDR2 SYDVKM. The CDR3 DNA reads TGTGCCAGCAGTTCCCTCGCTAGCGGGAGTCAGAACAATGAGCAGTTCTTC. It translates to CASSSLASGSQNNEQFF.

The chain combines TRBV2 with TRBJ2-5; 9 nucleotides agree with TRBD2. Germline CDR1 and CDR2: SNHLY and FYNNEI. The CDR3 extends over 14 amino acids. The V and J ends lost 6 bases and 7 bases, in that order; junction bases with no gene match: 9. The CDR3, as DNA: TGTGCCAGCAGGGAGACTAGCGGAATCGGGACCCAGTACTTC. This sequence encodes CASRETSGIGTQYF.

The chain is built from TRBV7-9 and TRBJ2-7; D remains ambiguous. Germline CDR1 reads SEHNR; CDR2 reads FQNEAQ (reference sequence). This CDR3 has 13 amino acids. Trimming took 1 base from V and 10 from J, leaving 14 bases between them. This chain's CDR3 is CASSLGRDRPQYF. CDR3 nucleotides: TGTGCCAGCAGCTTAGGCCGAGACCGCCCTCAGTACTTC. Combining the CDR3 with reference TRBV7-9 and TRBJ2-7 gives the whole variable domain DTGVSQNPRHKITKRGQNVTFRCDPISEHNRLYWYRQTLGQGPEFLTYFQNEAQLEKSRLLSDRFSAERPKGSFSTLEIQRTEQGDSAMYLCASSLGRDRPQYFGPGTRLTVT.

The genes are TRBV20-1 and TRBJ1-2, with 12 bases identical to TRBD1. Germline trimming cut 4 bases from V and 8 bases from J; bases unmatched to any gene: 11. The CDR3 has 15 residues. Germline lookup yields CDR1 DFQATT and CDR2 SNEGSKA (reference sequence). This CDR3 is CSATPTRDRGHGYTF. The CDR3 DNA is TGCAGTGCTACCCCTACCCGGGACAGGGGGCACGGCTACACCTTC.

The rearrangement joins TRBV12-3 or TRBV12-4 to TRBJ2-5, with D perhaps being TRBD1 or TRBD2 (6 bases each). V dropped 4 bases and J dropped 1 base, with 13 bases sitting between them. The CDR3 loop spans 15 amino acids. The CDR3 region has the DNA TGTGCCAGCAGTTCATATGGAGGGGGCCAAGAGACCCAGTACTTC. Its translation is CASSSYGGGQETQYF.

The chain combines TRBV11-2 with TRBJ2-4, with D perhaps matching TRBD1 (6 bases). This CDR3 contains 17 residues. V was shortened by 1 base and J by 0 bases, with 13 bases between the two germline ends. Germline V gives CDR1 SGHAT, CDR2 FQNNGV. The CDR3 reads CASSLAGAVLAKNIQYF. CDR3 bases: TGTGCCAGCAGCTTAGCAGGGGCAGTTCTAGCCAAAAACATTCAGTACTTC.